These 11 T cell receptor beta chains share one sample of origin, sequenced in a study of shared clonotypes between healthy human individuals (dated by TCRdb to the early 2020s). Receptor amplification or capture employed the immunoSEQ multiplex PCR assay. In its TCRdb copy, this immuneACCESS table keeps in-frame sequences only and misses some clones. Where compared with another copy, unresolved V genes explain less than half of these, and the others have no known cause. This sample lists 650,000 to 750,000 clones; 55% to 75% were detected once. About 1.7% of the sample is held by the ten biggest clonotypes. The sequenced sample was memory CD4+ T cells sorted from blood. This specimen's cell subset or site label, per the study, means: CD45RA-negative fraction. These receptors all stem from a woman aged 25-40 years in good health.

The chain has TRBV11-2 and TRBJ2-7, with TRBD1 matching 8 bases. The CDR3 covers 14 residues. Trimming removed 4 bases from V and 6 bases from J; junction bases left unmatched: 8. Germline V gene data show CDR1 as SGHAT and CDR2 as FQNNGV. The CDR3 spells CASSSGRGLSEQYF. The CDR3 DNA is TGTGCCAGCAGCTCCGGCAGGGGGCTTTCCGAGCAGTACTTC.

This clone was recorded once. The V and J genes are TRBV28 and TRBJ2-7, with TRBD1 matching 8 bases. Per the germline V gene, CDR1 is MDHEN and CDR2 is SYDVKM. The junction had 8 bases not matched to a gene; V was cut back by 6 bases and J by 1 base. This CDR3 has 15 amino acids. In DNA form, the CDR3 reads TGTGCCAGCAGACCCCGACAGGGGCAGTCCTACGAGCAGTACTTC. This encodes CASRPRQGQSYEQYF.

This clone is classed as medium-sized. This same CDR3 is encoded by further DNA sequences in the sample. The V call is TRBV18, the J call TRBJ1-1, with D unclear. Between the trimmed V and J ends, which lost 5 bases and 3 bases, there was a span of 7 bases. The germline gives CDR1 KGHSH, CDR2 LQKENI. This CDR3 region has 12 residues. The CDR3 sequence: CASSSLYTEAFF. The CDR3 region has the DNA TGTGCCAGCTCATCACTGTACACTGAAGCTTTCTTT.

A note on this clone: One end of the junction does not line up with germline, which may come from a read error. The chain links TRBV5-1 to TRBJ2-2; D is perhaps TRBD1 or TRBD2 (5 bases each). The CDR3 runs 14 residues. Germline V gives CDR1 SGHRS, CDR2 YFSETQ. In nucleotides, the CDR3 is TGCGCCAGCACCTTGGGGACGAGCACCGGGGAGCTGTTTTTT. Translating gives CASTLGTSTGELFF.

This clone was counted once. The chain couples TRBV6-5 to TRBJ2-7; 10 bases match TRBD2. Germline trimming cut 5 bases from V and 6 bases from J; bases unmatched to any gene: 7. Per germline, CDR1 MNHEY and CDR2 SVGAGI. The CDR3 length is 14 residues. The CDR3 loop is CASSRAGGPAEQYF. CDR3 sequence (DNA): TGTGCCAGCAGTCGAGCGGGAGGGCCCGCCGAGCAGTACTTC.

The chain has TRBV11-2 and TRBJ1-3, with D uncertain. The CDR3 runs 13 residues. Germline V gene data show CDR1 as SGHAT and CDR2 as FQNNGV. Trimming left V 2 bases short and J 9 bases short, with 11 bases between. The DNA for the CDR3 is TGTGCCAGCAGCTTAACCCCAGATGTCACCATATATTTT. Translating it yields CASSLTPDVTIYF.

This chain joins TRBV7-8 and TRBJ1-1; possibly TRBD1 for D (6 bases). The CDR3 contains 15 residues. Trimming stripped 3 bases from V and 4 bases from J, with 15 bases between. Germline V gene lookup returns CDR1 SGHVS and CDR2 FQNEAQ. The CDR3 nucleotides read TGTGCCAGCAGCTTGGGGCAGGGGAGGGTCACTGAAGCTTTCTTT. This gives the protein CASSLGQGRVTEAFF.

This chain connects TRBV11-2 to TRBJ2-5, with 7 bases that match TRBD2. Germline V gene lookup returns CDR1 SGHAT and CDR2 FQNNGV. CDR3 length: 13 amino acids. V lost 5 bases to trimming and J lost 7 bases; unmatched junction nucleotides: 7. The DNA for the CDR3 is TGTGCCAGCAGCCCCCCCGGGGGGTGGACCCAGTACTTC. Translated, it gives CASSPPGGWTQYF.

In nucleotides, the CDR3 is TGTGCCAGCAGTTCGACAGGGGGGAGGTATGGCTACACCTTC. The encoded protein is CASSSTGGRYGYTF. The chain joins TRBV6-6 to TRBJ1-2; the match to TRBD1 covers 9 bases. Trimming at V came to 4 bases and at J to 5 bases, leaving 5 bases not matched to a gene. Germline CDR1 and CDR2: MNHNY and SVGAGI (reference sequence). The CDR3 totals 14 residues.

The chain combines TRBV7-6 with TRBJ2-5, with 8 bases that match TRBD1. The V segment lost 3 bases and the J segment 5 bases; nucleotides outside the gene matches: 5. There are 14 residues in the CDR3. Germline-derived CDR1 and CDR2 are SGHVS and FNYEAQ. This CDR3 reads CASSLGQGAETQYF. CDR3 sequence (DNA): TGTGCCAGCAGCTTGGGGCAGGGGGCGGAGACCCAGTACTTC.

For the CDR3, the DNA is TGCAGCGCGGGCCTGAGGCACACCGGGGAGCTGTTTTTT. Protein product: CSAGLRHTGELFF. V is TRBV29-1 and J is TRBJ2-2; D unresolved. From germline, CDR1 is SQVTM and CDR2 ANQGSEA. There are 13 residues in the CDR3. With 7 bases removed from V and 3 bases from J, the gap between germline ends came to 12 bases.